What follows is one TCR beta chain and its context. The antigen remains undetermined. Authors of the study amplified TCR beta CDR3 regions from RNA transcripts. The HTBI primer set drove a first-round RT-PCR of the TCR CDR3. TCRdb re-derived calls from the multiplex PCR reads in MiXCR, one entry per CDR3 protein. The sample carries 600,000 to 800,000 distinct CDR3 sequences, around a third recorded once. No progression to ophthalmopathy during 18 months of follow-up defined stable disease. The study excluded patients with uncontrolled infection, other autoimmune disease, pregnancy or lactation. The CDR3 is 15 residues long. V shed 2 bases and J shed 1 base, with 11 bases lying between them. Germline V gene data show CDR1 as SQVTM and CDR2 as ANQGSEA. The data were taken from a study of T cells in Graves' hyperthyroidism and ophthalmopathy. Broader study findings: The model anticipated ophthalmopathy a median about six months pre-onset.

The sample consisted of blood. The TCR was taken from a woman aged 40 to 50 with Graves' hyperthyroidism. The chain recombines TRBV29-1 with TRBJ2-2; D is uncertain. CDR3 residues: CSVEKAGLNTGELFF. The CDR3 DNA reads TGCAGCGTTGAAAAAGCAGGTTTGAACACCGGGGAGCTGTTTTTT.